This T cell receptor (beta chain) was identified in a study of blood T cell dynamics during melanoma immunotherapy. In the study overall: Standard first-line treatment here was pembrolizumab or nivolumab plus ipilimumab in metastatic melanoma. Regarding the study as a whole: Clones driving repertoire changes may be melanoma-specific or general immune activation.

As for time point: pre-treatment baseline. Blood was drawn before treatment and at week 3 after checkpoint blockade. This table comes from immunoSEQ multiplex PCR, and its TCRdb copy is limited to in-frame clones, with some not included. The table includes tens of thousands of clones, roughly 85% detected once. Note on this clone: The target antigen is unknown.

Trimming took 2 bases from V and 4 from J, leaving 18 bases between them. Germline CDR1 and CDR2: MNHEY and SMNVEV (reference sequence). CDR3 length equals 17 residues. This clonotype originated in a human donor with melanoma. Sequencing used blood, obtained from a patient treated with checkpoint blockade. This chain connects TRBV27 to TRBJ1-3; the D gene is possibly TRBD1 (5 bases). This chain's CDR3 is CASSLGAPGTLGNTIYF. CDR3 in DNA: TGTGCCAGCAGTTTAGGGGCCCCCGGGACGCTCGGAAACACCATATATTTT.